These T cell receptor beta chains were read from a single sample in a study of monozygotic twins with inflammatory bowel disease. Following a re-call of the 5' RACE reads, TCRdb has one entry per CDR3 protein and lacks DNA. In total, the table holds about 160,000 distinct CDR3 sequences. What was sequenced was blood. The receptors were sampled from a human donor with ulcerative colitis or Crohn's disease, or a healthy co-twin of an affected twin (not recorded which). Each CDR3 is given with its conserved first and last residue. Rows may omit the clone size; those that give it use once, few, many or a size class.

len,abundance,j_gene,v_gene,CDR3aa
16,.,TRBJ2-1,TRBV5-1,CASSLDGGISYNEQFF
16,.,TRBJ2-7,TRBV27,CASSLISRGGPYEQYF
14,.,TRBJ2-7,TRBV20-1,CSAQRESYSYEQYF
15,.,TRBJ2-3,TRBV7-9,CASSSSQRLADTQYF
14,.,TRBJ1-1,TRBV3-1,CASSQDKGTSEAFF
12,.,TRBJ1-2,TRBV29-1,CSVSRDPPGYTF
13,.,TRBJ2-5,TRBV7-2,CASSLAGVETQYF
16,.,TRBJ2-1,TRBV28,CASSPPGAGEYNEQFF
20,.,TRBJ2-3,TRBV4-2,CASSQDAILAGVPEADTQYF
15,.,TRBJ2-7,TRBV28,CASSPPTGLAYEQYF
17,.,TRBJ2-1,TRBV20-1,CSARDEADPSSYNEQFF
15,medium-sized,TRBJ2-3,TRBV5-1,CASSFGGVSTDTQYF
12,.,TRBJ2-3,TRBV6-5,CASSSDTDTQYF
14,.,TRBJ1-6,TRBV20-1,CSARGQGVGSPLHF
11,.,TRBJ1-2,TRBV20-1,CSAPDGYGYTF
15,.,TRBJ2-2,TRBV5-1,CASSPGGGDTGELFF
15,.,TRBJ2-7,TRBV7-9,CASSLGLAGVYEQYF
12,.,TRBJ1-5,TRBV6-2/TRBV6-3,CAIRASNQPQHF
14,.,TRBJ2-5,TRBV12-3/TRBV12-4,CASSLTTGIETQYF
16,.,TRBJ1-1,TRBV6-1,CASTGAMDAGNTEAFF
13,.,TRBJ1-4,TRBV9,CASSRGTVEKLFF
14,.,TRBJ2-5,TRBV7-9,CASNGQGARETQYF
16,.,TRBJ2-5,TRBV5-4,CASSHRLAGPRETQYF
14,.,TRBJ2-1,TRBV5-1,CASTLAGAWNEQFF
13,.,TRBJ2-3,TRBV7-2,CASSLEAGDTQYF
14,.,TRBJ2-7,TRBV5-1,CASSLVDVGGEQYF
13,.,TRBJ2-1,TRBV7-2,CASSLGVLSEQFF
14,.,TRBJ2-7,TRBV28,CATQPGPQIYEQYF
15,.,TRBJ2-2,TRBV13,CASSSGQKNTGELFF
14,.,TRBJ2-5,TRBV7-2,CASSLGKGPETQYF
15,.,TRBJ1-6,TRBV30,CAWSGGVRYNSPLHF
17,.,TRBJ2-3,TRBV5-4,CASSPAVGGGGTDTQYF
14,.,TRBJ2-7,TRBV20-1,CSASPGAGSYEQYF
12,.,TRBJ2-3,TRBV30,CAWSSHTDTQYF
13,.,TRBJ2-7,TRBV30,CAWSTSLYYEQYF
14,.,TRBJ2-1,TRBV5-1,CASSLAGTSNEQFF
14,.,TRBJ1-4,TRBV20-1,CSAREDRCNEKLFF
18,.,TRBJ2-6,TRBV12-3/TRBV12-4,CASGPGRRGLSGANVLTF
15,.,TRBJ2-5,TRBV6-5,CASSSQSDRQETQYF
14,.,TRBJ2-1,TRBV7-2,CASTLAGGSNEQFF
17,.,TRBJ2-3,TRBV28,CASRTFSSGASTDTQYF
19,.,TRBJ1-2,TRBV18,CASSPQLSGHSGLGYGYTF
16,.,TRBJ1-2,TRBV9,CASSVEGGGENYGYTF
15,.,TRBJ2-7,TRBV11-3,CASSLSASGTYEQYF
15,.,TRBJ1-1,TRBV29-1,CSVEPLTGPGTEAFF